This T cell receptor beta chain was captured by sequencing in a study of T cells in Graves' hyperthyroidism and ophthalmopathy. TCR beta CDR3 sequences were amplified from RNA transcripts. Using the HTBI primer set, a first-round RT-PCR was run on the TCR CDR3. Via MiXCR, TCRdb re-called the multiplex PCR reads, giving one row per CDR3 protein. The data hold 700,000 or so distinct CDR3 sequences, with roughly 15% observed a single time. The V gene's germline CDR1 is SGDLS and CDR2 YYNGEE. The CDR3 sequence is 15 residues long. The V and J ends lost 1 base and 1 base respectively, with 8 bases between them. Worth noting for this clonotype: Its antigen remains unknown.

Study-wide findings and caveats: Model predictions of ophthalmopathy came a median approximately 6 months before onset. Most clonotypes that expanded in the thyroid above 0.001 also showed up in blood.

Sequencing used blood. The sequence was obtained from a woman in her fifties or sixties with Graves' ophthalmopathy. The chain carries TRBV9 and TRBJ2-2; possibly TRBD1 for D (5 bases). This chain's CDR3 is CASSVWGGNTGELFF. Here the CDR3 DNA reads TGTGCCAGCAGCGTATGGGGCGGGAACACCGGGGAGCTGTTTTTT.